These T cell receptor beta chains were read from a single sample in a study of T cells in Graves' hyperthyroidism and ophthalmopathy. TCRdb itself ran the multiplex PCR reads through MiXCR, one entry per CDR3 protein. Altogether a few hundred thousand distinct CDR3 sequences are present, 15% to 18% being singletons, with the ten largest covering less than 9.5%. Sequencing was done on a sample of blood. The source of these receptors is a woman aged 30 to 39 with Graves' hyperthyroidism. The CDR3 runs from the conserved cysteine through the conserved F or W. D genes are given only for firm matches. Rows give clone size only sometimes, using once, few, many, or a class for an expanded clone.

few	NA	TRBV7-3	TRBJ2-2	TGTGCCAGCAGCTTAACGAAGGGTTCGGCGAACACCGGGGAGCTGTTTTTT	CASSLTKGSANTGELFF
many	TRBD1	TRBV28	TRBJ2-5	TGTGCCAGCAGTACTCCGGACAGGTTAGAGACCCAGTACTTC	CASSTPDRLETQYF
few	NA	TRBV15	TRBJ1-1	TGTGCCACCAGCACCTACTTGGGGAACACTGAAGCTTTCTTT	CATSTYLGNTEAFF
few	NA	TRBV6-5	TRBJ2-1	TGTGCCAGCAGTTATAATAGGTACAATGAGCAGTTCTTC	CASSYNRYNEQFF
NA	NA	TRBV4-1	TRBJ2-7	TGCGCCAGCAGCCACGGCCAGGGGATCTACGAGCAGTACTTC	CASSHGQGIYEQYF
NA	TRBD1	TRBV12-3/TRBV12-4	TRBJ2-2	TGTGCCAGCAGTGCCGAGGGGGCCGGTGGTACCGGGGAGCTGTTTTTT	CASSAEGAGGTGELFF
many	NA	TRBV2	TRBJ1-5	TGTGCCAGCAGTGAACAGGGTTATCAGCCCCAGCATTTT	CASSEQGYQPQHF
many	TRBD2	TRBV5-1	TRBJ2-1	TGCGCCAGCAGCTTGATGATGCGGGAGGCCGATGAGCAGTTCTTC	CASSLMMREADEQFF
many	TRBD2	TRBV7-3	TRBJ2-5	TGTGCCAGCAGCTTAATGGGTAGCGGGCTGGAGACCCAGTACTTC	CASSLMGSGLETQYF
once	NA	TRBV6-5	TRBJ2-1	TGTGCCAGCAGTTTATCTCCGGTGGTGACTCAGCAGTTCTTC	CASSLSPVVTQQFF
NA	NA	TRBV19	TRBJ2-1	TGTGCCAGTAGTGAAACCGGGACACCCGGAGTGGATGAGCAGTTCTTC	CASSETGTPGVDEQFF
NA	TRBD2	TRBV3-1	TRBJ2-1	TGTGCCAGCAGCCTAACCAGGGAGGGAGGGCCTATCGAGCAGTTCTTC	CASSLTREGGPIEQFF
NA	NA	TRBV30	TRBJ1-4	TGTGCCTGGAGCGTACAGACAATCTCTGAAAAACTGTTTTTT	CAWSVQTISEKLFF
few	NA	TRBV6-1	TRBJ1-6	TGTGCCAGCCTGGCGGACAGTGTAAATTCACCCCTCCACTTT	CASLADSVNSPLHF
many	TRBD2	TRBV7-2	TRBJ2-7	TGTGCCAGCAGCCGGACTAGCGGGATGCGGTCTGGATACGAGCAGTACTTC	CASSRTSGMRSGYEQYF
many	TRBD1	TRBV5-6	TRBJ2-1	TGTGCCAGCAGCACGGGACAGGGCCGCAATGAGCAGTTCTTC	CASSTGQGRNEQFF
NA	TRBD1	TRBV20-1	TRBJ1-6	TGCAGTGCTAGAATCCAAGACAGGGTCGGGAATTCACCCCTCCACTTT	CSARIQDRVGNSPLHF
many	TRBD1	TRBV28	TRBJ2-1	TGTGCCAGCAGTCAAGAAATGGACAGGTCTTTCTACAATGAGCAGTTCTTC	CASSQEMDRSFYNEQFF
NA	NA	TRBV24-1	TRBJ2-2	TGTGCCACCAGTGCAGGGGCCACCGGGGAGCTGTTTTTT	CATSAGATGELFF
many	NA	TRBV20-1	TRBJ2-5	TGCAGTGCTAGTCGGGCCGGGGTTGAAGAGACCCAGTACTTC	CSASRAGVEETQYF
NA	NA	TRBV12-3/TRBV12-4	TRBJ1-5	TGTGCCAGCAGTCGAGAGGGGTATGGTCAGCCCCAGCATTTT	CASSREGYGQPQHF
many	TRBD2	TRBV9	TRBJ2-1	TGTGCCAGCAGCACCCGAGACAGAGGGAGCGGGAGCTGGAATGAGCAGTTCTTC	CASSTRDRGSGSWNEQFF
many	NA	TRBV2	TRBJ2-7	TGTGCCAGCACCGTGAGGACCGCCTACGAGCAGTACTTC	CASTVRTAYEQYF
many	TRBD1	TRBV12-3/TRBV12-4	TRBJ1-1	TGTGCCAGCAGTTTAACAGGGGCTTGGACTGAAGCTTTCTTT	CASSLTGAWTEAFF
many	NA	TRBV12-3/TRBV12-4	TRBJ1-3	TGTGCCAGCAGCGGACCTAGCTCTGGAAACACCATATATTTT	CASSGPSSGNTIYF
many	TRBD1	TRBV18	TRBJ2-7	TGTGCCAGCTCAGGGACAGCGACGAACTACGAGCAGTACTTC	CASSGTATNYEQYF
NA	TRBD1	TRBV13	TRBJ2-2	TGTGCCAGCAGCACAAGACAGGGACCCGGGGAGCTGTTTTTT	CASSTRQGPGELFF
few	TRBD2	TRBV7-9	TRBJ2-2	TGTGCCAGCAGCTTAGTATCGGGAGGTGCGAACACCGGGGAGCTGTTTTTT	CASSLVSGGANTGELFF
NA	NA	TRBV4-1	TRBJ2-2	TGCGCCAGCAGCCAAGATCCGGGGACCGGGGAGCTGTTTTTT	CASSQDPGTGELFF
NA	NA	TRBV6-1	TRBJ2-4	TGTGCCAGCAGCCCGGGACTCAATCTAGCCAAAAACATTCAGTACTTC	CASSPGLNLAKNIQYF
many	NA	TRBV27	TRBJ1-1	TGTGCCAGTCAACGGCAGGGTGGAGGCACTGAAGCTTTCTTT	CASQRQGGGTEAFF
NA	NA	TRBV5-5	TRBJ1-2	TGTGCCAGCAGCCCGGAGCCCGGAGGATGCTACACCTTC	CASSPEPGGCYTF
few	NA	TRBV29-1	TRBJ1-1	TGCAGCGTTGTTTTCATGAACACTGAAGCTTTCTTT	CSVVFMNTEAFF
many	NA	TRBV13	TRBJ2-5	TGTGCCAGCAGCGCGTCAACAGGGACCGGGGAGACCCAGTACTTC	CASSASTGTGETQYF
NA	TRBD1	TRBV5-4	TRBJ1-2	TGTGCCAGCACCCGGACAGGGGGCAAAGGCTACACCTTC	CASTRTGGKGYTF
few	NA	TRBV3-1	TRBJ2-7	TGTACCAGCAGTCGATCGGAGGGCCGTATCGAGCAGTACTTC	CTSSRSEGRIEQYF
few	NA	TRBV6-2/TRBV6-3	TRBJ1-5	TGTGCCAGCAAGATACAGCAGAATCAGCCCCAGCATTTT	CASKIQQNQPQHF
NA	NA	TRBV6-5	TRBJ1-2	TGTGCCAGCAGCTACCGCAGCCAGGCAGGCTATGGCTACACCTTC	CASSYRSQAGYGYTF
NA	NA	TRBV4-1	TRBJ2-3	TGTGCCAGCAGCCATCTCTCGGGTAGCACAGATACGCAGTATTTT	CASSHLSGSTDTQYF
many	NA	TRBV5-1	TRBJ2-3	TGCGCCAGCAGCCCCCCAGGGGCGGGAGTGGATACGCAGTATTTT	CASSPPGAGVDTQYF
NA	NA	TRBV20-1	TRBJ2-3	TGCAGCCTCCAGAGGGAACTATACACGCAGTATTTT	CSLQRELYTQYF
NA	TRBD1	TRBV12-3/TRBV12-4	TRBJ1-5	TGTGCCAGCAGTACCGACAGGGTGTTGGGTCAGCCCCAGCATTTT	CASSTDRVLGQPQHF